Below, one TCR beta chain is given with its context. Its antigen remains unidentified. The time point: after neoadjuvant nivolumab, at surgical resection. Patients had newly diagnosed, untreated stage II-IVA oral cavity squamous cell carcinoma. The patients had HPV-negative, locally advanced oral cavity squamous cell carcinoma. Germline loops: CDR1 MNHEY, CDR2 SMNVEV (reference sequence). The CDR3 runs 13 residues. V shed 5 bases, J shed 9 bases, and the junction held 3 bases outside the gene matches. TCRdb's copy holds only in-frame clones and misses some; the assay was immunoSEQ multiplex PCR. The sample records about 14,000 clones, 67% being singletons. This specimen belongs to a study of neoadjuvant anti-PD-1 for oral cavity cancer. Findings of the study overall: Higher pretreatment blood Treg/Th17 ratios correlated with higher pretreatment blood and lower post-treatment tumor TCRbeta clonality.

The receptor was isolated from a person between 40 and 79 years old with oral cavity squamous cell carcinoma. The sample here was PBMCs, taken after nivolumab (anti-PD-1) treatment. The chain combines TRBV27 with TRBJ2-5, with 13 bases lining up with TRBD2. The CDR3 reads CASSPGLAGAQYF. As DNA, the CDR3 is TGTGCCAGCAGTCCCGGACTAGCGGGAGCCCAGTACTTC.